A single sample gave rise to the 15 T cell receptor beta chains below, sequenced in a study of OX40 agonist ivuxolimab in advanced cancers. Libraries were built with the immunoSEQ multiplex PCR assay. Here the immuneACCESS table is served through TCRdb, limited to in-frame sequences with V and J called. Missing clones are a known gap in these copies; in checked studies unresolved V genes cover under half, and the rest lacks a known reason. In this sample the table shows some 81,000 clones, 83% of which occur a single time. Roughly 0.77% of the sample is taken by the ten largest. The specimen comprised CD4+ or CD8+ T cells sorted from blood, sampled in a trial of the OX40 agonist ivuxolimab. These TCRs come from an adult with an advanced solid tumor such as melanoma, head and neck, liver or kidney cancer.

This chain links TRBV19 with TRBJ2-7; 11 nucleotides match TRBD1. The CDR3 length is 15 residues. Trimming removed 6 bases from V and 6 bases from J; junction bases left unmatched: 10. Germline CDR1 LNHDA, CDR2 SQIVND (reference sequence). CDR3 loop: CASSLGQGAVGEQYF. The CDR3 coding sequence is TGTGCCAGTAGCCTTGGACAGGGGGCAGTCGGCGAGCAGTACTTC.

DNA of the CDR3: TGTGCCAGCAGCGGAAGAGCGATGAGGTACGGCGGACGGCATTTCTCACCCCTCCACTTT. Encoded protein: CASSGRAMRYGGRHFSPLHF. This chain links TRBV14 with TRBJ1-6, with D unclear. CDR1 SGHDN and CDR2 FVKESK come from the germline V gene. This CDR3 is 20 amino acids long. With 5 bases removed from V and 10 bases from J, the gap between germline ends came to 33 bases.

The V and J genes are TRBV12-5 and TRBJ2-5; weak D call: TRBD1 (5 bases). Between the trimmed V and J ends, which lost 0 bases and 1 base, there was a span of 12 bases. The CDR3 is 16 residues long. CDR1 is LGHNT and CDR2 is FRNRAP in the germline V gene. The chain's CDR3 is CASGLVLGHIQETQYF. Written as DNA, the CDR3 is TGTGCTAGTGGTTTGGTACTTGGACACATCCAAGAGACCCAGTACTTC.

The chain uses TRBV5-6 and TRBJ1-2; D unclear. The CDR3 is 12 amino acids. Deletions cut 5 bases from V and 7 bases from J, with 12 bases between. From germline, CDR1 is SGHDT and CDR2 YYEEEE. CDR3 loop: CASRGLGPGYTF. The DNA for the CDR3 is TGTGCCAGCAGAGGGCTAGGCCCTGGCTACACCTTC.

The J gene is TRBJ1-2, the V gene TRBV4-1; D unclear. The V end was cut by 4 bases, the J end by 1 base, with 10 bases between. This CDR3 is 14 amino acids long. Germline CDR1 and CDR2: MGHRA and YSYEKL. The chain's CDR3 is CASSLRTDNYGYTF. The DNA of the CDR3 is TGCGCCAGCAGCCTTCGGACGGATAACTATGGCTACACCTTC.

This chain joins TRBV6-5 and TRBJ2-7; either TRBD1 or TRBD2 may fit D (6 bases each). CDR3 length equals 12 residues. V lost 6 bases, J lost 3 bases, and 9 bases lay in between. Germline V gene lookup returns CDR1 MNHEY and CDR2 SVGAGI. The CDR3 is CASRGGHYEQYF. In DNA, the CDR3 is TGTGCCAGCAGGGGGGGACACTACGAGCAGTACTTC.

The chain is built from TRBV19 and TRBJ2-7; 11 positions match TRBD2. The V segment lost 5 bases and the J segment 3 bases; nucleotides outside the gene matches: 3. This CDR3 comprises 14 residues. Germline CDR1 and CDR2: LNHDA and SQIVND (reference sequence). The CDR3 spells CASSSGTSGYEQYF. The DNA for the CDR3 is TGTGCCAGTAGTTCCGGGACTAGCGGCTACGAGCAGTACTTC.

For this clone: At one end the junction does not follow the germline gene, possibly because of a read error. V and J are TRBV4-1 and TRBJ1-3; 7 bases match TRBD1. Per germline, CDR1 MGHRA and CDR2 YSYEKL. The CDR3 is made up of 14 amino acids. The CDR3 sequence: CVSSRPGQGNTIYF. The CDR3 DNA reads as TGCGTCAGCAGCCGACCGGGACAGGGAAACACCATATATTTT.

Note on this clone: Other DNA sequences in the same sample also yield this CDR3. The chain is built from TRBV25-1 and TRBJ2-7, with 8 bases that match TRBD1. With V trimmed by 6 bases and J by 3 bases, 4 bases remained unmatched. The germline CDR1 and CDR2 sequences are MGHDK and SYGVNS. CDR3 length: 13 residues. The CDR3 spells CASRDDRGYEQYF. The CDR3 DNA sequence: TGTGCCAGCAGGGATGACAGGGGCTACGAGCAGTACTTC.

V usage is TRBV10-3 and J usage is TRBJ1-6; D may be TRBD1 (5 bases). CDR1 and CDR2 from the germline V gene are ENHRY and SYGVKD. The V gene lost 5 bases and the J gene lost 6 bases, with 17 bases spanning the gap. The CDR3 has 16 residues. For the CDR3, the DNA is TGTGCCATCAGTCCCCTGAGCAAAGGGGCTAATTCACCCCTCCACTTT. Encoded protein: CAISPLSKGANSPLHF.

V gene TRBV2 combines with J gene TRBJ2-7; no definite D call. Germline values: CDR1 SNHLY, CDR2 FYNNEI. The CDR3 loop spans 14 amino acids. V dropped 4 bases and J dropped 1 base, with 11 bases sitting between them. CDR3 sequence: CASSAGRRSYEQYF. In DNA form, the CDR3 reads TGTGCCAGCAGTGCAGGCAGGAGATCCTACGAGCAGTACTTC.

This chain uses TRBV7-2 with TRBJ2-7; TRBD2 matches at 8 bases. The germline gives CDR1 SGHTA, CDR2 FQGNSA. The CDR3 is made up of 15 amino acids. With 1 base clipped from V and 0 bases from J, the junction kept 2 bases outside the gene matches. CDR3 sequence: CASSLEAGASYEQYF. The CDR3, as DNA: TGTGCCAGCAGCTTAGAAGCGGGAGCCTCCTACGAGCAGTACTTC.

The CDR3 nucleotides read TGTGCCAGCTCACCACCCGACAGGAACTATGGCTACACCTTC. Its protein is CASSPPDRNYGYTF. J is TRBJ1-2 and V is TRBV18; D may be TRBD1 (6 bases). With 0 bases removed from V and 2 bases from J, the gap between germline ends came to 7 bases. The CDR3 contains 14 residues. Germline loops: CDR1 KGHSH, CDR2 LQKENI.

The table lists this clone with a count of one. CDR3 sequence (DNA): TGTGCCAGCTCACCAGGGCGGGAAGCGTACAATGAGCAGTTCTTC. The encoded protein is CASSPGREAYNEQFF. The gene calls are TRBV18 and TRBJ2-1; tentatively, D is TRBD2 (6 bases). Trimming cost V 2 bases and J 4 bases, with 12 bases left between them. Germline assignment: CDR1 KGHSH and CDR2 LQKENI. The CDR3 is made up of 15 amino acids.

V is TRBV27 and J is TRBJ1-1; the D is unclear. CDR3 length: 13 residues. V gave up 2 bases and J gave up 2 bases, with 6 bases separating them. CDR1 MNHEY and CDR2 SMNVEV come from the germline V gene (reference sequence). The CDR3 DNA reads as TGTGCCAGCAGTTTAAACCACAACACTGAAGCTTTCTTT. Protein: CASSLNHNTEAFF.